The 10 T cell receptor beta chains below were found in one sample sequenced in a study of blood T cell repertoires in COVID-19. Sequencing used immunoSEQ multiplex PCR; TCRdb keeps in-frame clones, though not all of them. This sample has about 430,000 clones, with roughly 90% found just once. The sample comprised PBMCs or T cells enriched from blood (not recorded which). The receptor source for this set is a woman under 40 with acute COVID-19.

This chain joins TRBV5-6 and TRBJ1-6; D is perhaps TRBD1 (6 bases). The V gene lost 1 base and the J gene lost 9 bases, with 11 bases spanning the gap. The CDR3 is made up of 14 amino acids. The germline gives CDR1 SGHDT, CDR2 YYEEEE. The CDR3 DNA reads TGTGCCAGCAGCTTGCAGGGGAGTGCTTCACCCCTCCACTTT. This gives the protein CASSLQGSASPLHF.

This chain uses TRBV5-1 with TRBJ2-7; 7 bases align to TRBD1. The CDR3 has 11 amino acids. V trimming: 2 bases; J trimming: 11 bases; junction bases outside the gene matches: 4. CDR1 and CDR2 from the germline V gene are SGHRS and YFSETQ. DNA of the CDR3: TGCGCCAGCAGCTTTGGACAGGAGGAGTACTTC. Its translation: CASSFGQEEYF.

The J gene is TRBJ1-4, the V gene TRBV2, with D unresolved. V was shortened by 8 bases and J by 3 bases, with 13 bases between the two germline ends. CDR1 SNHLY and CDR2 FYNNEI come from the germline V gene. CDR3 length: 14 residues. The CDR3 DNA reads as TGTGCCAGCCTTGGTAATCGAGCTAATGAAAAACTGTTTTTT. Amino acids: CASLGNRANEKLFF.

The CDR3 loop reads CASSHLQGMNTEAFF. For the CDR3, the DNA is TGTGCCAGCAGCCACTTACAGGGGATGAACACTGAAGCTTTCTTT. V and J are TRBV3-1 (or the pseudogene TRBV3-2) and TRBJ1-1, with 7 bases matching TRBD1. The CDR3 totals 15 residues. Trimming took 3 bases from V and 0 from J; bases not matched to a gene: 4. Germline CDR1 reads LGHDT; CDR2 reads YNNKEL (reference sequence).

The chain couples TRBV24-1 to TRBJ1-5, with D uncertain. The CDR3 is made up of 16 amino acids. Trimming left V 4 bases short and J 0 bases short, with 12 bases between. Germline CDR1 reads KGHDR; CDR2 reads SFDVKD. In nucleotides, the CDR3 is TGTGCCACCAGTGACCCGAGGAGAGGTAGCAATCAGCCCCAGCATTTT. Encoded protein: CATSDPRRGSNQPQHF.

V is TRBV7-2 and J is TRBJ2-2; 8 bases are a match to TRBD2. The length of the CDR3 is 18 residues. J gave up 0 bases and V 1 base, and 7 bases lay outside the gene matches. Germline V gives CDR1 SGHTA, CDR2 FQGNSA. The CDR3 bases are TGTGCCAGCAGCTTAGGACGCGGGGGGCTTTCGAACACCGGGGAGCTGTTTTTT. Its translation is CASSLGRGGLSNTGELFF. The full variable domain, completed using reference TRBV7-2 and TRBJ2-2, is GAGVSQSPSNKVTEKGKDVELRCDPISGHTALYWYRQSLGQGLEFLIYFQGNSAPDKSGLPSDRFSAERTGGSVSTLTIQRTQQEDSAVYLCASSLGRGGLSNTGELFFGEGSRLTVL.

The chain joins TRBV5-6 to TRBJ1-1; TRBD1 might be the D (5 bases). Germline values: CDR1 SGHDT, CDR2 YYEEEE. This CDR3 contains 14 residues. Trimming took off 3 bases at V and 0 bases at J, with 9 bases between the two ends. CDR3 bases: TGTGCCAGCAGCTCCACAGGAGTGAACACTGAAGCTTTCTTT. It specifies CASSSTGVNTEAFF.

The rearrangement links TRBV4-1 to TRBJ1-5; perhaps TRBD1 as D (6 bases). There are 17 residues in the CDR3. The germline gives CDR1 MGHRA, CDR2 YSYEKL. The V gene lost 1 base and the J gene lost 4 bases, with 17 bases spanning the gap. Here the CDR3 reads CASSQGPAGGLNQPQHF. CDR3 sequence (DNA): TGCGCCAGCAGCCAAGGTCCGGCCGGGGGGCTTAATCAGCCCCAGCATTTT.

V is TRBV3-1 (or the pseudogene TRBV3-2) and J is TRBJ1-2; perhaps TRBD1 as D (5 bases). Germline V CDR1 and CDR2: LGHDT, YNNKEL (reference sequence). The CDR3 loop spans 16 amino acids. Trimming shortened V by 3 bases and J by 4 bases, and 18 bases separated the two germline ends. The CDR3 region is CASSHFRTGGFYGYTF. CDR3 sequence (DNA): TGTGCCAGCAGCCACTTTCGGACGGGGGGGTTCTATGGCTACACCTTC.

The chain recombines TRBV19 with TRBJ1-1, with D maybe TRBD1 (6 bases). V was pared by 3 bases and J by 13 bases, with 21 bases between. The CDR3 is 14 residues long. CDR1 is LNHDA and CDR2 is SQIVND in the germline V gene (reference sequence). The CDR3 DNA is TGTGCCAGTAGTATCCTTCCGCGGACAGACCTAGGTTTCTTT. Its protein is CASSILPRTDLGFF.